This T cell receptor (beta chain) was found in a study of blood T cells in healthy people across ages. Study at large: Per every two T cells, about one barcoded beta molecule was captured by template switching.

Findings of the study overall: Higher diversity and more naive CD4+ cells were features of long-lived donors, compared to aged donors.

It was with a sample-barcoded 5' primer and a J-beta primer mix that a second PCR of roughly 7 to 11 cycles was run. TCRdb itself ran the 5' RACE reads through MiXCR, one entry per CDR3 protein. The sample lists 590,000 or so distinct CDR3 sequences, about 28% occurring once. Every sample yielded at least 6 million isolated PBMCs. The CDR3 length is 15 residues. V shed 2 bases and J 5 bases; nucleotides not matched to a gene: 4. CDR1 and CDR2 (germline): MDHEN, SYDVKM. This clonotype was seen many times. Its antigen is unknown. This clonotype was obtained from a woman of 80 years or more in good health. Sequenced: blood. This chain connects TRBV28 to TRBJ2-5; 11 positions match TRBD1. CDR3 bases: TGTGCCAGCAGTTTAGGGACAGGGGGTAAGGAGACCCAGTACTTC. The encoded protein is CASSLGTGGKETQYF.